The rows below give T cell receptor beta chains drawn from one sample of a study of T cells in Graves' hyperthyroidism and ophthalmopathy. Via MiXCR, TCRdb re-called the multiplex PCR reads, giving one row per CDR3 protein. The sample holds 550,000 to 700,000 distinct CDR3 sequences; roughly 46% are singletons and the top ten take over 15%. Sequencing was carried out using peripheral blood or thyroid tissue (not recorded which). These receptor sequences come from an adult woman with Graves' disease, either hyperthyroidism or ophthalmopathy (not recorded which). Both conserved end residues are part of each CDR3. The D gene is left open where the match is weak. Expanded clones get a size class; other rows say once, few or many, or leave the size out.

.	TRBV19	TRBJ1-2	.	TGTGCCAGTAGTATAGCTGCGCTCTACACCTTC	CASSIAALYTF
.	TRBV9	TRBJ1-1	many	TGTGCCAGCAGCGTAGGCCCAGGGGCGTTCACTGAAGCTTTCTTT	CASSVGPGAFTEAFF
TRBD2	TRBV7-9	TRBJ2-7	many	TGTGCCAGCAGCATCACACACCTAGCGGGAGGGCCGAGGGAGCAGTACTTC	CASSITHLAGGPREQYF
.	TRBV4-1	TRBJ1-3	.	TGCGCCAGCAGTCCCTATTCCGGCCAGATACTTGGAAACACCATATATTTT	CASSPYSGQILGNTIYF
.	TRBV5-1	TRBJ1-1	.	TGCGCCAGCAGCTTGTTAGGGGAGGCTGGGGCTTTCTTT	CASSLLGEAGAFF
.	TRBV7-3	TRBJ1-1	many	TGTGCCAGCAGCTTCCAAGGCACGAACACTGAAGCTTTCTTT	CASSFQGTNTEAFF
TRBD1	TRBV12-3/TRBV12-4	TRBJ1-6	.	TGTGCCAGCAGCTCGGACAGGGGTGCATCACCCCTCCACTTT	CASSSDRGASPLHF
.	TRBV20-1	TRBJ1-2	.	TGCAGTGCTAGCGGCGGAGGGAACTATGGCTACACCTTC	CSASGGGNYGYTF
.	TRBV7-6	TRBJ1-3	many	TGTGCCAGCAGCTTAGTCCACCCTGATGGAGGATCCGGAAACACCATATATTTT	CASSLVHPDGGSGNTIYF
TRBD1	TRBV2	TRBJ1-3	.	TGTGCCACCAAACTGACAGGGTCGTATGGAAACACCATATATTTT	CATKLTGSYGNTIYF
.	TRBV5-1	TRBJ2-2	few	TGCGCCAGCAGCTCGATGGGGGGGAACACCGGGGAGCTGTTTTTT	CASSSMGGNTGELFF
TRBD1	TRBV10-3	TRBJ1-1	.	TGTGCCATCAGCCTGGGACAGGGCTTTGCAGCTTTCTTT	CAISLGQGFAAFF
TRBD1	TRBV2	TRBJ1-4	many	TGTGCCAGCAGCTTACAGGGGTATGAAAAACTGTTTTTT	CASSLQGYEKLFF
.	TRBV4-3	TRBJ1-1	.	TGCGCCACCGGGACGACGGCGAACACTGAAGCTTTCTTT	CATGTTANTEAFF
.	TRBV4-2	TRBJ2-7	.	TGTGCCAGCAGCCAAGTCGCGGGAACCCCCTACGAGCAGTACTTC	CASSQVAGTPYEQYF
.	TRBV10-3	TRBJ1-1	once	TGTGCCAGCACCCCGAGATCTGGGGCTGGCACTGAAGCTTTCTTT	CASTPRSGAGTEAFF
.	TRBV28	TRBJ1-1	many	TGTGCCAGCAGTACACCAAACACTGAAGCTTTCTTT	CASSTPNTEAFF
TRBD1	TRBV10-3	TRBJ1-5	few	TGTGCCATCAGTGATTGGTCTCAGGGGGGTCAGCCCCAGCATTTT	CAISDWSQGGQPQHF
.	TRBV10-3	TRBJ2-7	.	TGTGCCATCAGTGAGCCGTGGGGGTACCTCTCCTACGAGCAGTACTTC	CAISEPWGYLSYEQYF
.	TRBV10-1	TRBJ2-1	.	TGCGCCAGCAGTGGCGACCGGGCAGGGGTCTTGTTCTTC	CASSGDRAGVLFF
TRBD1	TRBV9	TRBJ2-3	once	TGTGCCAGCAGCTCCGGGACAGGGGGCGCAGATACGCAGTATTTT	CASSSGTGGADTQYF
.	TRBV2	TRBJ1-2	.	TGTGCCAGCTCAGTTTCCCCCGGGACGGTCTATGGCTACACCTTC	CASSVSPGTVYGYTF
.	TRBV5-4	TRBJ1-1	.	TGTGCCAGCAGTTTATTAGGGGCGGCTTTCTTT	CASSLLGAAFF
.	TRBV29-1	TRBJ1-1	.	TGCAGCGTTGACCACGGGGTCACTGAAGCTTTCTTT	CSVDHGVTEAFF
.	TRBV7-2	TRBJ2-5	.	TGTGCCAGCAGCGGGGGACTTCGGGAGACCCAGTACTTC	CASSGGLRETQYF
TRBD1	TRBV10-3	TRBJ1-3	.	TGTGCCATCAGTGAAAACTCAGGGACAGCGGACACAGGAAACACCATATATTTT	CAISENSGTADTGNTIYF